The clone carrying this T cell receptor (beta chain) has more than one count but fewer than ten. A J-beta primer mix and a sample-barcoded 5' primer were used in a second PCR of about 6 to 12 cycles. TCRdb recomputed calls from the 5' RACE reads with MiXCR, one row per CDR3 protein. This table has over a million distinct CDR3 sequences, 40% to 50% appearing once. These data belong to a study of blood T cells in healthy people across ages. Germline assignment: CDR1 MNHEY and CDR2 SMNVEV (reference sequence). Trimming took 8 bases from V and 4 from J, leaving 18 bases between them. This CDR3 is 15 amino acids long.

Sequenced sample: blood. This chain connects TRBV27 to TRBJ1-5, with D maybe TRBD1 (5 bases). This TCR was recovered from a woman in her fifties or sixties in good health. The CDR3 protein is CASSISGQANQPQHF. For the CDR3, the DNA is TGTGCCAGCTCTATCTCAGGGCAGGCGAATCAGCCCCAGCATTTT.